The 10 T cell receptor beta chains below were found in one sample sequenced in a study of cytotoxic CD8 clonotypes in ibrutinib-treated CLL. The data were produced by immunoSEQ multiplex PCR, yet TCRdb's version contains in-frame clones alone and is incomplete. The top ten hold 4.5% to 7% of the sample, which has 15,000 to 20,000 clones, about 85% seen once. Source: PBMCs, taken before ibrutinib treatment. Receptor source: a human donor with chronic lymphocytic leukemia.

The CDR3 sequence: CSVDGTGGGTDTQYF. CDR3 DNA sequence: TGCAGCGTTGATGGGACAGGGGGAGGCACAGATACGCAGTATTTT. The chain carries TRBV29-1 and TRBJ2-3; 11 bases are shared with TRBD1. The CDR3 length is 15 residues. The V segment lost 3 bases and the J segment 1 base; nucleotides outside the gene matches: 3. CDR1 is SQVTM, CDR2 ANQGSEA, per germline.

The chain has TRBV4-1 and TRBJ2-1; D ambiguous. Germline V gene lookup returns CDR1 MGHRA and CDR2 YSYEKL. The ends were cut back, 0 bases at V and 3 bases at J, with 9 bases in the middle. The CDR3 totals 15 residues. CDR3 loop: CASSQEVGIYNEQFF. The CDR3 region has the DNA TGCGCCAGCAGCCAAGAGGTAGGGATCTACAATGAGCAGTTCTTC.

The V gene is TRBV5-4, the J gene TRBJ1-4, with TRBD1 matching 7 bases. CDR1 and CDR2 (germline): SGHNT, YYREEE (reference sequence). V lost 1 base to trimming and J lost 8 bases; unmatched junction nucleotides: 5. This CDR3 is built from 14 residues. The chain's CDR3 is CASSLSGGQEKLFF. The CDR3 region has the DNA TGTGCCAGCAGCTTGAGTGGGGGACAGGAAAAACTGTTTTTT.

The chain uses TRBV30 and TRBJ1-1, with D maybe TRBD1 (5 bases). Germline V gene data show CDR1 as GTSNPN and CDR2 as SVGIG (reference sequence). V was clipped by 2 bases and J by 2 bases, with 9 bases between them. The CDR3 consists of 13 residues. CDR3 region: CAWSHGGNTEAFF. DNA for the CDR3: TGTGCCTGGAGTCATGGGGGAAACACTGAAGCTTTCTTT.

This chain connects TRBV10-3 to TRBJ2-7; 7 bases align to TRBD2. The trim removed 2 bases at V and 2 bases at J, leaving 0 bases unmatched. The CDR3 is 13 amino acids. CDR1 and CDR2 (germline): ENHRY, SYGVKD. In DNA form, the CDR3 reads TGTGCCATCAGTGAGACTAGCGCCTACGAGCAGTACTTC. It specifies CAISETSAYEQYF.

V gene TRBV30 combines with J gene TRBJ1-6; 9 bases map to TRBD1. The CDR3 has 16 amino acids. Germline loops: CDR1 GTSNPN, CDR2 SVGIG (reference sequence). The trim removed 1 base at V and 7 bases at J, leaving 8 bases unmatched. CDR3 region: CAWSDLGQGWNSPLHF. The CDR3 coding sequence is TGTGCCTGGAGTGATTTAGGACAGGGGTGGAATTCACCCCTCCACTTT.

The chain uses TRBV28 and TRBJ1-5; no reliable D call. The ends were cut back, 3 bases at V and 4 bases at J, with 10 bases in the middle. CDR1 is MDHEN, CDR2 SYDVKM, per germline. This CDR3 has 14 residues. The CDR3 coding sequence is TGTGCCAGCAGTTTTACGGGTCGAAATCAGCCCCAGCATTTT. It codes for CASSFTGRNQPQHF.

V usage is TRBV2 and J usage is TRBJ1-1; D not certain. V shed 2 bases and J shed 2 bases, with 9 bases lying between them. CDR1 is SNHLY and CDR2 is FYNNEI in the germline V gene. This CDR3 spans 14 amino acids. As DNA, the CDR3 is TGTGCCAGCAGTGAACGACGGGTAAACACTGAAGCTTTCTTT. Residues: CASSERRVNTEAFF.

DNA for the CDR3: TGTGCCAGTAGTATAAGTTGGTTTAGCGGGACGCCCGGGGAGCTGTTTTTT. Its translation: CASSISWFSGTPGELFF. V and J are TRBV19 and TRBJ2-2, with 8 bases lining up with TRBD2. The V and J ends lost 2 bases and 6 bases, in that order; junction bases with no gene match: 11. The CDR3 has 17 residues. Germline CDR1 is LNHDA and CDR2 is SQIVND (reference sequence). The full variable domain, its missing parts supplied by reference TRBV19 and TRBJ2-2, is DGGITQSPKYLFRKEGQNVTLSCEQNLNHDAMYWYRQDPGQGLRLIYYSQIVNDFQKGDIAEGYSVSREKKESFPLTVTSAQKNPTAFYLCASSISWFSGTPGELFFGEGSRLTVL.

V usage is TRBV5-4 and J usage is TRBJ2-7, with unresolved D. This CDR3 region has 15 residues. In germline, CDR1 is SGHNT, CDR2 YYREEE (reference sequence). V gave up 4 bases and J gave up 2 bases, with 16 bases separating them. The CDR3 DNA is TGTGCCAGCAGCCCCCTCCCCGACACAGCCTACGAGCAGTACTTC. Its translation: CASSPLPDTAYEQYF.